The rows below give T cell receptor beta chains drawn from one sample of a study of beta chain features in type 1 diabetes. Repertoires were generated with immunoSEQ multiplex PCR, while TCRdb's copy carries only in-frame clones and drops some. In the table there are around 150,000 clones, around 63% of which are singletons. The sequenced material came from naive CD4+ T cells from blood. All receptors derive from a man aged 25 to 40 with type 1 diabetes. Each CDR3 is given with its conserved first and last residue. A D gene is named only where the DNA matches it firmly. The listing skips clone size in some rows; elsewhere it reads once, few, many or a size class.

v_gene,j_gene,d_gene,abundance,CDR3nt,CDR3aa
TRBV28,TRBJ2-5,TRBD2,few,TGTGCCAGCGGATTGGGCGGGGGGCACCAAGAGACCCAGTACTTC,CASGLGGGHQETQYF
TRBV7-9,TRBJ2-3,-,once,TGTGCCAGCAGCTTCCTTTCCCAGACAGATACGCAGTATTTT,CASSFLSQTDTQYF
TRBV6-6,TRBJ2-1,TRBD2,-,TGTGCCAGCAGAATGGGGGGGGACAATGAGCAGTTCTTC,CASRMGGDNEQFF
TRBV9,TRBJ2-1,TRBD1,few,TGTGCCAGCAGCGCCGGGACAGCCTACAATGAGCAGTTCTTC,CASSAGTAYNEQFF
TRBV29-1,TRBJ2-1,-,-,TGCAGCGTCACACTAGCCGACCTTTCCTACAATGAGCAGTTCTTC,CSVTLADLSYNEQFF
TRBV10-3,TRBJ1-3,TRBD1,-,TGTGCCATCAGTGGGACAGGGTCTGGAAACACCATATATTTT,CAISGTGSGNTIYF
TRBV19,TRBJ1-6,-,-,TGTGCCAGTAGTACCTCTACAAGGGGTTCACCCCTCCACTTT,CASSTSTRGSPLHF
TRBV18,TRBJ2-5,-,-,TGTGCCAGCTCACCACGCGGGGGCCCAGAGACCCAGTACTTC,CASSPRGGPETQYF
TRBV7-9,TRBJ1-3,-,-,TGTGCCAGCAGGGCGGGACTCTCAAGCTCTGGAAACACCATATATTTT,CASRAGLSSSGNTIYF
TRBV7-9,TRBJ1-5,-,-,TGTGCCAGCAGCTCCGGGTGGGCTGGCAATCAGCCCCAGCATTTT,CASSSGWAGNQPQHF
TRBV29-1,TRBJ2-1,-,-,TGCAGCGTTGACGACAGCAGGTACAATGAGCAGTTCTTC,CSVDDSRYNEQFF
TRBV7-2,TRBJ2-5,TRBD2,-,TGTGCCGTCCGACTAGCGGGGGACGGTGCCCAGTACTTC,CAVRLAGDGAQYF
TRBV11-2,TRBJ2-4,-,-,TGTGCCAGCAGCTTCTTTGACATTCAGTACTTC,CASSFFDIQYF
TRBV29-1,TRBJ2-5,TRBD2,once,TGCAGCGTTGAGGATAGCGGGGGAGAGACCCAGTACTTC,CSVEDSGGETQYF
TRBV7-2,TRBJ2-7,TRBD1,-,TGTGCCAGCAGCTACTCGGGACAGGGTGGCGAGCAGTACTTC,CASSYSGQGGEQYF
TRBV9,TRBJ2-5,-,-,TGTGCCAGCAGCGCAGCTCTAGGGGAGGAGACCCAGTACTTC,CASSAALGEETQYF
TRBV27,TRBJ2-7,TRBD2,-,TGTGCCAGCAGTGGACTAGCGGGTTACGAGCAGTACTTC,CASSGLAGYEQYF
TRBV29-1,TRBJ2-2,TRBD1,few,TGCAGCGTTCTCAACAACTACAGGGGGATAAGGGAGCTGTTTTTT,CSVLNNYRGIRELFF
TRBV6-5,TRBJ2-3,-,-,TGTGCCAGCAGTTATCAGGGACGGGGAGATACGCAGTATTTT,CASSYQGRGDTQYF
TRBV7-9,TRBJ2-1,TRBD1,few,TGTGCCAGCAGGCCTTCCGGGACAGGGGGCGATGAGCAGTTCTTC,CASRPSGTGGDEQFF
TRBV9,TRBJ2-7,-,-,TGTGCCAGCAGCGTAGCCCGTAAGCAGTACTTC,CASSVARKQYF
TRBV5-1,TRBJ2-7,-,-,TGCGCCAGCAGACTGACAGACATTTCCTCCTACGAGCAGTACTTC,CASRLTDISSYEQYF
TRBV29-1,TRBJ2-6,-,-,TGCAGCGTTAGTAGCTCTGGGGCCAACGTCCTGACTTTC,CSVSSSGANVLTF
TRBV29-1,TRBJ2-7,-,-,TGCAGCGTTGTGGGGGGACAGTCCTACGAGCAGTACTTC,CSVVGGQSYEQYF
TRBV9,TRBJ1-2,-,-,TGTGCCAGCAGCTCAACTTCGAGGCCGAACTATGGCTACACCTTC,CASSSTSRPNYGYTF
TRBV18,TRBJ2-3,-,-,TGTGCCAGCTCACCAGGGGGTACGCTAAGCACAGATACGCAGTATTTT,CASSPGGTLSTDTQYF
TRBV28,TRBJ2-2,-,-,TGTGCCAGCAGCCCGGGGAACACCGGGGAGCTGTTTTTT,CASSPGNTGELFF
TRBV14,TRBJ1-4,-,-,TGTGCCAGCAGCCAACAGACTTCTGGTGAAAAACTGTTTTTT,CASSQQTSGEKLFF
TRBV29-1,TRBJ1-1,TRBD1,few,TGCAGCGTCGACAGGGGGCGCAGGACTGAAGCTTTCTTT,CSVDRGRRTEAFF
TRBV30,TRBJ1-6,-,-,TGTGCCTGGAGATCTCCGGGGGAGGGAGATAATTCACCCCTCCACTTT,CAWRSPGEGDNSPLHF
TRBV29-1,TRBJ2-5,-,few,TGCAGCTTGAGACAGCAAGAGACCCAGTACTTC,CSLRQQETQYF
TRBV18,TRBJ2-1,-,-,TGTGCCAGCTCACCACGGGGACTGGCTAATGAGCAGTTCTTC,CASSPRGLANEQFF
TRBV7-9,TRBJ2-1,-,once,TGTGCCAGCAGCTTATCGGGACAACCTTACAATGAGCAGTTCTTC,CASSLSGQPYNEQFF
TRBV20-1,TRBJ2-3,-,-,TGCAGTGCTGCCCCACCAAATACGCAGTATTTT,CSAAPPNTQYF
TRBV28,TRBJ2-1,-,few,TGTGCCAGCAGTTCCGGCTCCTACAATGAGCAGTTCTTC,CASSSGSYNEQFF
TRBV30,TRBJ1-2,-,-,TGTGCCTGGAGTGTGAAGGGCTACACCTTC,CAWSVKGYTF
TRBV6-6,TRBJ1-1,-,-,TGTGCCAGCAGGGGACCTAACACTGAAGCTTTCTTT,CASRGPNTEAFF
TRBV28,TRBJ2-3,-,-,TGTGCCAGCAGCCTTCAGCGGGCTACGCAGTATTTT,CASSLQRATQYF
TRBV30,TRBJ1-1,-,-,TGTGCCTGGCTCGCAGGGTGGATGAACACTGAAGCTTTCTTT,CAWLAGWMNTEAFF
TRBV25-1,TRBJ2-3,TRBD2,-,TGTGCCAGCCGTCCGGAGCGGGGCTACACAGATACGCAGTATTTT,CASRPERGYTDTQYF